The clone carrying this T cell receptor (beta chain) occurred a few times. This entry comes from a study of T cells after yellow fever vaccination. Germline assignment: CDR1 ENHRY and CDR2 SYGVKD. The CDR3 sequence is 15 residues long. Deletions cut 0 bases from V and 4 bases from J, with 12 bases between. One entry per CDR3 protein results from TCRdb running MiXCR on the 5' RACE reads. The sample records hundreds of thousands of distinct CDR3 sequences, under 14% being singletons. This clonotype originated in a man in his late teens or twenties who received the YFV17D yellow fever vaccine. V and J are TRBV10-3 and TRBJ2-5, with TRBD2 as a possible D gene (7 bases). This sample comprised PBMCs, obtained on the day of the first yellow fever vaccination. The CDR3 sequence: CAISESGGLGETQYF. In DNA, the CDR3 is TGTGCCATCAGTGAGTCCGGGGGGCTCGGAGAGACCCAGTACTTC.